Below, one T cell receptor (beta chain) is given with its context. Authors' data handling: Reference gene primers were amplified, and this amplification served to estimate nucleated cell counts. Only in-frame clones appear in the TCRdb table, and some are missing; sequencing was by immunoSEQ multiplex PCR. V, J and clone size are taken as reported in that table, and D and trimming were inferred from the DNA itself. The data hold more than 140,000 clones, with roughly 82% observed a single time. Germline lookup yields CDR1 LGHNA and CDR2 YSLEER. There are 20 residues in the CDR3. The trim removed 3 bases at V and 0 bases at J, leaving 16 bases unmatched. This sample was taken from a study of blood T cell repertoires in COVID-19. About the study: Samples came from the United States, Italy and Spain, spanning acute and convalescent COVID-19. Sample material is recorded as cDNA or gDNA derived from T cells, B-cell-depleted T cells, or PBMCs.

This TCR came from a woman aged 50 to 65 in a cohort sampled during active or convalescent COVID-19. The chain links TRBV4-3 to TRBJ1-4; TRBD1 agrees at 7 bases. Input material: peripheral blood. The DNA for the CDR3 is TGCGCCAGCAGCCAGTCCACCTGGAGGGGGCAGACTGCAACTAATGAAAAACTGTTTTTT. Translated: CASSQSTWRGQTATNEKLFF.